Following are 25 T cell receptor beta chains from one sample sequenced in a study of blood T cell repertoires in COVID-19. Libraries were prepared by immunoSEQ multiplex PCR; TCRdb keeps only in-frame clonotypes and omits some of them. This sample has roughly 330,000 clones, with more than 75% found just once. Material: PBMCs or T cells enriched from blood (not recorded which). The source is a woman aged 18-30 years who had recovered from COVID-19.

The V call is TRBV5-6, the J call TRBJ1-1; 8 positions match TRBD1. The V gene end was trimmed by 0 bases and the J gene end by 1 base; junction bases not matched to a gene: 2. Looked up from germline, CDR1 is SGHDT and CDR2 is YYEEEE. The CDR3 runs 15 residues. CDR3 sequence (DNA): TGTGCCAGCAGCTTGGCCGGGACAGGGAACACTGAAGCTTTCTTT. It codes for CASSLAGTGNTEAFF.

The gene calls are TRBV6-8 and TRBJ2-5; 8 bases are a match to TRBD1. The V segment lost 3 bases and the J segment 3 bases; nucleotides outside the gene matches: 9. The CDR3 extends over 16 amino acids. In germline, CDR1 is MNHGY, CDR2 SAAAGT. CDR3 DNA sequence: TGTGCCAGCAGTTATCCGGGACAGGCCTACGAAGAGACCCAGTACTTC. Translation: CASSYPGQAYEETQYF.

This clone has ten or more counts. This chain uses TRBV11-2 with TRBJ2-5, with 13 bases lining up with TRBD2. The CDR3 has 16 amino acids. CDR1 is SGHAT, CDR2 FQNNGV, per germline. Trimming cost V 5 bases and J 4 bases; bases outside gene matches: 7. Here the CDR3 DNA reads TGTGCCAGCAGCGTCGGACTAGCGGGAGAGAGAGAGACCCAGTACTTC. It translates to CASSVGLAGERETQYF.

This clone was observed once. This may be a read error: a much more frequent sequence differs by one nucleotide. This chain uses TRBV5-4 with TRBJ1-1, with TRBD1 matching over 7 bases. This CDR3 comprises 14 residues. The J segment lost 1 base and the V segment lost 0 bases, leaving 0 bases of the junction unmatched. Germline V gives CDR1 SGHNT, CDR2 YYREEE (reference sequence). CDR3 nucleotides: TGTGCCAGCAGCTTGGGGACAGGGAACACTGAAGCTTTCTTT. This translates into CASSLGTGNTEAFF.

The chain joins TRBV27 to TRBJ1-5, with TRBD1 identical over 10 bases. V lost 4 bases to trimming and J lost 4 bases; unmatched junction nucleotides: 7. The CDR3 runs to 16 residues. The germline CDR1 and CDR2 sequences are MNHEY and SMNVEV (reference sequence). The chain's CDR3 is CASSYPPGQGNQPQHF. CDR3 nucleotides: TGTGCCAGCAGTTACCCCCCGGGACAGGGGAATCAGCCCCAGCATTTT.

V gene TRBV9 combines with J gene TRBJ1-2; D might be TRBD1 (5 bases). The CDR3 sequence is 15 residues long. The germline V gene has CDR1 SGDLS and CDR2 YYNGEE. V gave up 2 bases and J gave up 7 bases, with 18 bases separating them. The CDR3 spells CASSVGGDFEGGYTF. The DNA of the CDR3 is TGTGCCAGCAGCGTCGGGGGGGACTTTGAGGGTGGCTACACCTTC.

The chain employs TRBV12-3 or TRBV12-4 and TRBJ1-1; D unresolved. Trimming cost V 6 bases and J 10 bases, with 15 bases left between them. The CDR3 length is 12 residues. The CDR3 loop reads CASRLVGVSAFF. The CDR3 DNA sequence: TGTGCCAGCAGACTAGTCGGGGTATCAGCTTTCTTT.

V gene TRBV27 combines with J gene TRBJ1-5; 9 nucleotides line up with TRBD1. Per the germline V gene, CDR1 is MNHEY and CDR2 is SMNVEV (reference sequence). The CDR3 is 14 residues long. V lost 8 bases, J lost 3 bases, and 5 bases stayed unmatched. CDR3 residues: CASAQGAVNQPQHF. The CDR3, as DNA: TGTGCCAGCGCACAGGGGGCGGTCAATCAGCCCCAGCATTTT.

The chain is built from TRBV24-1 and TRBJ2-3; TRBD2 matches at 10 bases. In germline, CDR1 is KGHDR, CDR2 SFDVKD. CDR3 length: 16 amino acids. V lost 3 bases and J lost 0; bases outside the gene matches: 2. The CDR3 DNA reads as TGTGCCACCAGTGATCCTAGCGGGGGAAGCACAGATACGCAGTATTTT. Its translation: CATSDPSGGSTDTQYF.

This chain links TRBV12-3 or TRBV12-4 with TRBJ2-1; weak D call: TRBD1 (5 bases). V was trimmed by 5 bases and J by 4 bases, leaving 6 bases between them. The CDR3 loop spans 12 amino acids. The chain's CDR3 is CASSRQYNEQFF. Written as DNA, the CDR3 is TGTGCCAGCAGTAGACAGTACAATGAGCAGTTCTTC.

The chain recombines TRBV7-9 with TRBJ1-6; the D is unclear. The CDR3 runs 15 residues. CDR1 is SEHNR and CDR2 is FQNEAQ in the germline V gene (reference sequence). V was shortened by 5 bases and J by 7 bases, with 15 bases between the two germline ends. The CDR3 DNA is TGTGCCAGCAGCCCCGGTCTTACCGAGAATTCACCCCTCCACTTT. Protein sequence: CASSPGLTENSPLHF.

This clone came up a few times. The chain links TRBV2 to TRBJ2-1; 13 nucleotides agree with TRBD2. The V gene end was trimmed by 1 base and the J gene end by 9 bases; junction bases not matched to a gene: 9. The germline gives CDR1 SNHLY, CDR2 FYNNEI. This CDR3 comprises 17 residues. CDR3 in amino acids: CASSEVTSGGPGSEQFF. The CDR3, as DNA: TGTGCCAGCAGTGAAGTGACTAGCGGGGGGCCCGGGAGTGAGCAGTTCTTC.

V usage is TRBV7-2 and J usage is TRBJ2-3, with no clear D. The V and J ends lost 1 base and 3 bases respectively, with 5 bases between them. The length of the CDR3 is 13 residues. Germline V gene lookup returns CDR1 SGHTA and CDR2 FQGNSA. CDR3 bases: TGTGCCAGCAGCTTAGTCGGGACAGATACGCAGTATTTT. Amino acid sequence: CASSLVGTDTQYF.

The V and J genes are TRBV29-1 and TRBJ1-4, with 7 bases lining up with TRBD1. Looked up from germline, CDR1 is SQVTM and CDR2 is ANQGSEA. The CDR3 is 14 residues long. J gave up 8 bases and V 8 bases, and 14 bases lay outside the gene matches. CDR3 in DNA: TGCAGCATTTTCTCTCAGGGGGGAGAGGAAAAACTGTTTTTT. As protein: CSIFSQGGEEKLFF.

CDR3 DNA sequence: TGCGCCAGCAGAGGACAGGGGAGGGGCAATCAGCCCCAGCATTTT. Translated: CASRGQGRGNQPQHF. The chain links TRBV10-2 to TRBJ1-5; 9 nucleotides line up with TRBD1. Germline-derived CDR1 and CDR2 are WSHSY and SAAADI. The V gene end was trimmed by 6 bases and the J gene end by 2 bases; junction bases not matched to a gene: 5. The CDR3 spans 15 residues.

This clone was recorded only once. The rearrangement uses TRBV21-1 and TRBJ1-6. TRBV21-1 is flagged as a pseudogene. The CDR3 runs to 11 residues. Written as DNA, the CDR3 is TGTGCCAGCAGCTTAAATTCACCCCTCCACTTT. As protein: CASSLNSPLHF.

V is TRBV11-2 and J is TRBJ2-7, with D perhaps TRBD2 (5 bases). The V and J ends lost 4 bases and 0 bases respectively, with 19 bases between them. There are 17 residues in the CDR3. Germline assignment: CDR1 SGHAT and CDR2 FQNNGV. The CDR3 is CASSSKVGEGGSYEQYF. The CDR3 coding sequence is TGTGCCAGCAGCTCCAAGGTCGGGGAAGGCGGCTCCTACGAGCAGTACTTC.

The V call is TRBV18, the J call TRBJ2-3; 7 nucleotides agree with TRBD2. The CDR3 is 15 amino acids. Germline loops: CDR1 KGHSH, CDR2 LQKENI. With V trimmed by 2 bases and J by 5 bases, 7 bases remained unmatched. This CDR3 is CASSPKTSLGDTQYF. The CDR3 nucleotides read TGTGCCAGCTCACCAAAGACTAGCTTAGGAGATACGCAGTATTTT.

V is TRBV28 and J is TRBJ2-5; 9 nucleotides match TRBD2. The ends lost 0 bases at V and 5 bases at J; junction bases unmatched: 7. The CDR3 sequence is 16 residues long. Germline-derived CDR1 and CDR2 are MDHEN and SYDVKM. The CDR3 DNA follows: TGTGCCAGCAGTTTATGGGTTAGCGGGAGTTTTGAGACCCAGTACTTC. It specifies CASSLWVSGSFETQYF.

The CDR3 region has the DNA TGTGCCATCAGTGAGTCCCGTCGAGAGACCCAGTACTTC. Residues: CAISESRRETQYF. This chain links TRBV10-3 with TRBJ2-5, with D uncertain. This CDR3 has 13 residues. Germline CDR1 is ENHRY and CDR2 is SYGVKD. V was cut by 0 bases and J by 4 bases, with 6 bases left in between.

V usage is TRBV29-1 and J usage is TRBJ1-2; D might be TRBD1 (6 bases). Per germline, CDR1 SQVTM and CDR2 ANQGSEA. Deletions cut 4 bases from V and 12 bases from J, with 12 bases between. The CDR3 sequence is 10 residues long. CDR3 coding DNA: TGCAGCGTTGTGGTGGGACACAACACCTTC. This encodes CSVVVGHNTF.

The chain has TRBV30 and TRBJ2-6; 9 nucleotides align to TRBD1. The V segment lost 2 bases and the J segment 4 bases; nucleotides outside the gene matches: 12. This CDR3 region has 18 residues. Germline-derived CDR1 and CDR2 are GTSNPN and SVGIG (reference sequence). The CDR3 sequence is CAWSRGTGGLAGANVLTF. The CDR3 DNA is TGTGCCTGGAGTCGGGGAACAGGGGGCCTCGCAGGGGCCAACGTCCTGACTTTC. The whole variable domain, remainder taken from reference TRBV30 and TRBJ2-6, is SQTIHQWPATLVQPVGSPLSLECTVEGTSNPNLYWYRQAAGRGLQLLFYSVGIGQISSEVPQNLSASRPQDRQFILSSKKLLLSDSGFYLCAWSRGTGGLAGANVLTFGAGSRLTVL.

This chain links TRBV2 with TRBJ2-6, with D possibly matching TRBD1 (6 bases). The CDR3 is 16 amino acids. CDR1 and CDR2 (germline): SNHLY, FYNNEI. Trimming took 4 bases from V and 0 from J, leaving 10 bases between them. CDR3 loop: CASSADRDSGANVLTF. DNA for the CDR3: TGTGCCAGCAGTGCGGACAGAGACTCTGGGGCCAACGTCCTGACTTTC.

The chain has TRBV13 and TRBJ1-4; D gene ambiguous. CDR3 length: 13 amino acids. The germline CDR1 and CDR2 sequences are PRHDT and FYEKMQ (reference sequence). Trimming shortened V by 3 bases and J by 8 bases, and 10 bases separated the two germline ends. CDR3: CASSLREAEKLFF. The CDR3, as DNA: TGTGCCAGCAGCTTGAGGGAGGCCGAAAAACTGTTTTTT.

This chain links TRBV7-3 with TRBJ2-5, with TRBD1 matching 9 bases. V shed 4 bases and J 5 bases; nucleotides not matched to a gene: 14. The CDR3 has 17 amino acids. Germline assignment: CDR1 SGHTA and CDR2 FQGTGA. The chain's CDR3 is CASSSYGGQGPLETQYF. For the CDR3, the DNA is TGTGCCAGCAGCTCCTACGGGGGACAGGGACCTCTCGAGACCCAGTACTTC.